This T cell receptor (beta chain) comes out of a study of blood T cell repertoires in COVID-19. Study-level background: Sources were T cells, B-cell-depleted T cells, or PBMCs; the material itself was cDNA or gDNA.

TCRdb keeps only in-frame clones here, not all; method: immunoSEQ multiplex PCR. The sample lists approximately 220,000 clones, 83% occurring once. Living in 24 US areas, the participants were between roughly 18 and 90 years of age. The sequencing input was PBMCs or T cells enriched from blood (not recorded which). The origin of this receptor is a woman between 45 and 65 years old who had been exposed to COVID-19.

The CDR3 DNA is TGTGCCAGCTCGAGGGGAGGGGGGACTGAAGCTTTCTTT. The encoded protein is CASSRGGGTEAFF. The rearrangement uses TRBV18 and TRBJ1-1, with D possibly being TRBD1 (6 bases). Per the germline V gene, CDR1 is KGHSH and CDR2 is LQKENI. The CDR3 has 13 amino acids. The V end lost 6 bases, the J end lost 5 bases, and 13 bases lay between the germline ends.